The 20 T cell receptor beta chains below all came from one sample that was sequenced in a study of brain metastases from non-small cell lung cancer. Sequenced by immunoSEQ multiplex PCR; TCRdb stores in-frame clones only, minus some. In the table there are around 910 clones, 75% to 90% of which are singletons. Sequences were obtained from primary lung tumor tissue. Source of these receptors: a donor at least 40 years old with non-small cell lung cancer.

The CDR3 nucleotides read TGTGCCTGGGTTTCTCCCCACTTGGATCCGAGCAATCAGCCCCAGCATTTT. Its protein is CAWVSPHLDPSNQPQHF. J is TRBJ1-5 and V is TRBV30, with no clear D. Trimming cost V 5 bases and J 1 base, with 21 bases left between them. The CDR3 totals 17 residues. Germline-derived CDR1 and CDR2 are GTSNPN and SVGIG (reference sequence).

This rearrangement joins TRBV5-6 to TRBJ1-2; D unresolved. This CDR3 region has 12 residues. The germline CDR1 and CDR2 sequences are SGHDT and YYEEEE. The germline V and J ends were trimmed by 5 bases and 3 bases, with 8 bases remaining between them. This CDR3 is CASSMDYYGYTF. CDR3 DNA: TGTGCCAGCAGTATGGACTACTATGGCTACACCTTC.

The rearrangement links TRBV6-5 to TRBJ2-7; D possibly corresponds to TRBD1 (5 bases). The CDR3 loop spans 12 amino acids. Germline V gene lookup returns CDR1 MNHEY and CDR2 SVGAGI. V lost 6 bases and J 7 bases, leaving 13 bases between the germline ends. The CDR3 region is CASSRDSSEQYF. CDR3 nucleotide sequence: TGTGCCAGCAGCAGAGACAGCTCGGAGCAGTACTTC.

The gene calls are TRBV6-5 and TRBJ1-1; tentatively, D is TRBD1 (5 bases). V was shortened by 6 bases and J by 6 bases, with 11 bases between the two germline ends. The germline V gene encodes CDR1 MNHEY and CDR2 SVGAGI. The CDR3 extends over 12 amino acids. CDR3 sequence: CASSGGKAEAFF. CDR3 coding DNA: TGTGCCAGCAGCGGGGGGAAGGCTGAAGCTTTCTTT.

The gene calls are TRBV30 and TRBJ1-6; D is unresolved. V lost 2 bases and J 5 bases, leaving 13 bases between the germline ends. Per the germline V gene, CDR1 is GTSNPN and CDR2 is SVGIG (reference sequence). The CDR3 runs to 15 residues. The CDR3 DNA sequence: TGTGCCTGGAGTCCCCTAGACAACGATAATTCACCCCTCCACTTT. It encodes CAWSPLDNDNSPLHF. The variable domain in full, completed from reference TRBV30 and TRBJ1-6, reads SQTIHQWPATLVQPVGSPLSLECTVEGTSNPNLYWYRQAAGRGLQLLFYSVGIGQISSEVPQNLSASRPQDRQFILSSKKLLLSDSGFYLCAWSPLDNDNSPLHFGNGTRLTVT.

Of note for this clone: The sample carries other DNA sequences with the same CDR3. The chain links TRBV30 to TRBJ1-1, with D perhaps TRBD1 (5 bases). Trimming took 2 bases from V and 5 from J, leaving 15 bases between them. The V gene's germline CDR1 is GTSNPN and CDR2 SVGIG (reference sequence). CDR3 length: 14 residues. The CDR3 region is CAWSIGRAGTEAFF. The CDR3 DNA sequence: TGTGCCTGGAGTATCGGCAGGGCAGGGACTGAAGCTTTCTTT.

This rearrangement joins TRBV19 to TRBJ1-4; D is possibly TRBD1 (6 bases). Looked up from germline, CDR1 is LNHDA and CDR2 is SQIVND (reference sequence). The CDR3 covers 15 residues. V shed 3 bases and J shed 8 bases, with 16 bases lying between them. As DNA, the CDR3 is TGTGCCAGTAGTATTGAGGACAGATTGGGAGAAAAACTGTTTTTT. Protein sequence: CASSIEDRLGEKLFF.

The chain is built from TRBV5-4 and TRBJ2-7, with 14 bases fitting TRBD2. In germline, CDR1 is SGHNT, CDR2 YYREEE (reference sequence). Trimming removed 4 bases from V and 2 bases from J; junction bases left unmatched: 8. The CDR3 loop spans 17 amino acids. In nucleotides, the CDR3 is TGTGCCAGCAGCGGCTCCGGGACTAGCGGGAGAGCCTACGAGCAGTACTTC. As protein: CASSGSGTSGRAYEQYF.

This chain joins TRBV7-6 and TRBJ1-4, with TRBD1 matching over 8 bases. CDR1 is SGHVS, CDR2 FNYEAQ, per germline. Trimming removed 3 bases from V and 2 bases from J; junction bases left unmatched: 2. The CDR3 contains 15 residues. Here the CDR3 DNA reads TGTGCCAGCAGCTTTCGACAGGGGACTAATGAAAAACTGTTTTTT. It translates to CASSFRQGTNEKLFF.

The rearrangement links TRBV3-1 (or the pseudogene TRBV3-2) to TRBJ1-4; D might be TRBD1 (5 bases). From germline, CDR1 is LGHDT and CDR2 YNNKEL (reference sequence). This CDR3 comprises 18 residues. V shed 1 base and J shed 7 bases, with 22 bases lying between them. The CDR3 region is CASSQALFERGSGEKLFF. The CDR3 region has the DNA TGTGCCAGCAGCCAAGCTTTATTCGAGAGGGGCTCGGGTGAAAAACTGTTTTTT.

The chain has TRBV5-8 and TRBJ1-4, with 8 nucleotides matching TRBD1. The CDR3 is 18 amino acids. The V segment lost 4 bases and the J segment 0 bases; nucleotides outside the gene matches: 11. Germline loops: CDR1 SGHTS, CDR2 YDEGEE. The CDR3 protein is CASSAIGTGVATNEKLFF. CDR3 DNA sequence: TGTGCCAGCAGCGCTATCGGGACAGGAGTTGCAACTAATGAAAAACTGTTTTTT.

This clone was recorded once. Sequence at one end of the junction differs from germline and may be a read error. V is TRBV18 and J is TRBJ1-4, with D tentatively TRBD1 (5 bases). The CDR3 extends over 18 amino acids. Germline CDR1 and CDR2: KGHSH and LQKENI. CDR3 in amino acids: CTSSQQRQGPGANEKLFF. DNA for the CDR3: TGTACCAGCTCCCAACAGAGGCAGGGCCCTGGGGCTAATGAAAAACTGTTTTTT.

The rearrangement links TRBV7-9 to TRBJ2-7; possible D gene TRBD1, 5 bases. This CDR3 region has 14 residues. V was shortened by 5 bases and J by 5 bases, with 16 bases between the two germline ends. Germline assignment: CDR1 SEHNR and CDR2 FQNEAQ (reference sequence). CDR3 in amino acids: CASSVSRAGNEQYF. The CDR3 bases are TGTGCCAGCAGCGTTAGCAGGGCAGGGAACGAGCAGTACTTC.

V usage is TRBV28 and J usage is TRBJ1-2; 7 nucleotides match TRBD1. The J segment lost 6 bases and the V segment lost 5 bases, leaving 12 bases of the junction unmatched. The CDR3 has 15 amino acids. The germline CDR1 and CDR2 sequences are MDHEN and SYDVKM. CDR3 sequence reads: CASSLQETGRNGYTF. The DNA of the CDR3 is TGTGCCAGCAGTCTCCAGGAGACAGGGAGGAATGGCTACACCTTC.

This clone was observed once. The chain recombines TRBV24-1 with TRBJ1-6; D may be TRBD1 (5 bases). The CDR3 extends over 13 amino acids. CDR1 and CDR2 (germline): KGHDR, SFDVKD. V shed 12 bases and J shed 7 bases, with 15 bases lying between them. CDR3 nucleotides: TGTGCCGTCCAACGGGACTTAAATTCACCCCTCCACTTT. It yields the protein CAVQRDLNSPLHF.

This clone was detected only a few times. This sequence joins TRBV10-2 and TRBJ2-2; 9 nucleotides match TRBD1. Per the germline V gene, CDR1 is WSHSY and CDR2 is SAAADI. This CDR3 contains 14 residues. Trimming took 8 bases from V and 3 from J; bases not matched to a gene: 4. Here the CDR3 DNA reads TGCGCCAGCTACAGGGGGCTGGACACCGGGGAGCTGTTTTTT. Residues: CASYRGLDTGELFF.

This sequence joins TRBV18 and TRBJ2-1; the D gene is possibly TRBD2 (5 bases). Trimming took off 1 base at V and 5 bases at J, with 9 bases between the two ends. Germline assignment: CDR1 KGHSH and CDR2 LQKENI. This CDR3 has 14 residues. The CDR3 sequence: CASSPLASDNEQFF. CDR3 DNA: TGTGCCAGCTCACCACTAGCGTCCGACAATGAGCAGTTCTTC.

The chain links TRBV6-5 to TRBJ2-7, with a weak D call TRBD1 (5 bases). This CDR3 has 13 residues. Germline assignment: CDR1 MNHEY and CDR2 SVGAGI. Trimming left V 8 bases short and J 3 bases short, with 14 bases between. The CDR3 bases are TGTGCCAGCGCCACAGACAGAGACTACGAGCAGTACTTC. Its translation: CASATDRDYEQYF.

The V call is TRBV7-6, the J call TRBJ2-3, with D possibly being TRBD2 (5 bases). V shed 0 bases and J shed 2 bases, with 15 bases lying between them. CDR1 and CDR2 (germline): SGHVS, FNYEAQ. CDR3 length: 17 amino acids. The CDR3 DNA sequence: TGTGCCAGCAGCTTAGCTTCGGGATTAGCCTTCACAGATACGCAGTATTTT. Translated: CASSLASGLAFTDTQYF.

There are a few counts of this clone. This rearrangement joins TRBV3-1 (or the pseudogene TRBV3-2) to TRBJ1-3; no clear D. The germline gives CDR1 LGHDT, CDR2 YNNKEL (reference sequence). CDR3 length: 16 amino acids. Between the trimmed V and J ends, which lost 3 bases and 1 base, there was a span of 13 bases. The CDR3 sequence: CASSQIDVVSGNTIYF. The CDR3 bases are TGTGCCAGCAGCCAGATAGATGTGGTTTCTGGAAACACCATATATTTT.